A single T cell receptor (beta chain) is shown here with its context. The sample belongs to a study of T-cell memory formation after mild COVID-19. For the study at large: Largely, the TCR clusters proved donor specific.

TCRdb independently ran MiXCR on the 5' RACE reads; one entry per CDR3 protein. The sample has roughly 200,000 distinct CDR3 sequences, about 9.2% seen once. The CDR3 has 11 residues. The V end was cut by 5 bases, the J end by 16 bases, with 15 bases between. CDR1 is SEHNR and CDR2 is FQNEAQ in the germline V gene (reference sequence). Sequenced: PBMCs or a T cell subset sorted from them (not recorded which). This TCR was sampled from a man younger than 30 who had mild COVID-19 (a few samples of this study predate the infection). Cell type and time point are not known. The chain couples TRBV7-9 to TRBJ1-3, with a possible D match to TRBD1 (5 bases). For the CDR3, the DNA is TGTGCCAGCAGCCTCCTCGGGGCAGTGTATTTT. Protein sequence: CASSLLGAVYF.